The 10 T cell receptor beta chains listed next were all sequenced from one sample in a study of T-cell memory formation after mild COVID-19. TCRdb itself ran the 5' RACE reads through MiXCR, one entry per CDR3 protein. The sample has 430,000 or so distinct CDR3 sequences; 20% to 25% are singletons. The sequenced material came from PBMCs or a T cell subset sorted from them (not recorded which). These receptors were obtained from an adult woman who had mild COVID-19 (a few samples of this study predate the infection). Cell type and time point are not known.

As for this clonotype: Since a much larger clone is just one base distant, this may be a read error. The chain links TRBV7-8 to TRBJ2-7; no firm D call. This CDR3 comprises 11 residues. Trimming removed 1 base at V and 5 bases at J, with 3 bases between. Germline lookup yields CDR1 SGHVS and CDR2 FQNEAQ. The CDR3: CASSLVNEQYF. The CDR3 DNA reads as TGTGCCAGCAGCTTAGTCAACGAGCAGTACTTC.

J is TRBJ2-7 and V is TRBV12-3 or TRBV12-4; TRBD1 agrees at 9 bases. The CDR3 loop spans 18 amino acids. Trimming at V came to 4 bases and at J to 1 base, leaving 14 bases not matched to a gene. The CDR3 spells CASSSLSPGTGRSYEQYF. As DNA, the CDR3 is TGTGCCAGCAGTTCACTCAGTCCCGGGACAGGGAGGTCCTACGAGCAGTACTTC.

The V call is TRBV5-6, the J call TRBJ2-1; D is unresolved. The CDR3 loop spans 14 amino acids. V lost 4 bases and J 0 bases, leaving 8 bases between the germline ends. Looked up from germline, CDR1 is SGHDT and CDR2 is YYEEEE. This CDR3 reads CASSIGVSYNEQFF. As DNA, the CDR3 is TGTGCCAGCAGCATAGGAGTCTCCTACAATGAGCAGTTCTTC.

The chain is built from TRBV24-1 and TRBJ2-1, with TRBD2 as a possible D gene (6 bases). Between the trimmed V and J ends, which lost 3 bases and 9 bases, there was a span of 17 bases. Germline lookup yields CDR1 KGHDR and CDR2 SFDVKD. The length of the CDR3 is 15 residues. As DNA, the CDR3 is TGTGCCACCAGTGATGAGCGGGTTCCCACCGTTGAGCAGTTCTTC. It yields the protein CATSDERVPTVEQFF.

The chain combines TRBV20-1 with TRBJ1-1; D may be TRBD1 (6 bases). CDR1 is DFQATT, CDR2 SNEGSKA, per germline (reference sequence). This CDR3 comprises 15 residues. Trimming took off 5 bases at V and 5 bases at J, with 21 bases between the two ends. In DNA, the CDR3 is TGCAGTGCTCCGGACTTCTTACAGGGTCTGACTGAAGCTTTCTTT. This sequence encodes CSAPDFLQGLTEAFF.

Only a few counts were recorded for this clonotype. V and J are TRBV3-1 and TRBJ2-3; D may be TRBD1 (6 bases). Trimming took 0 bases from V and 5 from J, leaving 15 bases between them. Per the germline V gene, CDR1 is LGHDT and CDR2 is YNNKEL (reference sequence). The CDR3 loop spans 16 amino acids. The CDR3 region has the DNA TGTGCCAGCAGCCAAGACTGGAGCAGGGGCCAAGATACGCAGTATTTT. Encoded protein: CASSQDWSRGQDTQYF.

The gene calls are TRBV24-1 and TRBJ2-3, with D hard to call. V was pared by 7 bases and J by 0 bases, with 13 bases between. The CDR3 length is 15 residues. Per the germline V gene, CDR1 is KGHDR and CDR2 is SFDVKD. CDR3 nucleotides: TGTGCCACCAGCAGCACAAAGTATAGCACAGATACGCAGTATTTT. It encodes CATSSTKYSTDTQYF.

Many counts were recorded for this clonotype. The V call is TRBV3-1, the J call TRBJ2-1; 8 nucleotides agree with TRBD2. CDR1 and CDR2 (germline): LGHDT, YNNKEL (reference sequence). With 1 base clipped from V and 10 bases from J, the junction kept 6 bases outside the gene matches. The CDR3 is 14 residues long. The CDR3 loop is CASSQAWASGEQFF. CDR3 nucleotides: TGTGCCAGCAGCCAAGCTTGGGCTAGCGGGGAGCAGTTCTTC.

This chain links TRBV6-5 with TRBJ1-1; D is perhaps TRBD1 (5 bases). CDR1 and CDR2 (germline): MNHEY, SVGAGI. The CDR3 runs to 14 residues. The V end lost 6 bases, the J end lost 1 base, and 12 bases lay between the germline ends. CDR3 protein: CASRMAGTNTEAFF. The CDR3 DNA is TGTGCCAGCAGAATGGCCGGGACGAACACTGAAGCTTTCTTT.

The V gene is TRBV12-3 or TRBV12-4, the J gene TRBJ1-1; no clear D. The CDR3 sequence is 15 residues long. Trimming took 5 bases from V and 4 from J, leaving 17 bases between them. The CDR3: CASSPDGNVGTEAFF. The CDR3 DNA is TGTGCCAGCAGTCCCGACGGGAACGTGGGCACTGAAGCTTTCTTT.